A selection of T cell receptor beta chains follows, all from one sample in a study of control samples from healthy donors and cancer patients. Libraries were prepared by immunoSEQ multiplex PCR; TCRdb keeps only in-frame clonotypes and omits some of them. The table shows 110,000 or so clones, with about nine tenths occurring only once. Sequencing input: blood. The source of these receptors is a human donor in good health. The donor label of this sample is uncertain. The CDR3 runs from the conserved cysteine through the conserved F or W. The order of the fields is D gene, V gene, J gene, clone size, CDR3 DNA, CDR3 protein. A D gene is named only where the DNA matches it firmly. Size is omitted from some rows. Given values are once, few, many or a class for expanded clones.

>-|TRBV10-1|TRBJ1-5|-
TGCGCCAGCAGTCTGTCGGGCAATCAGCCCCAGCATTTT
CASSLSGNQPQHF
>-|TRBV7-2|TRBJ1-1|-
TGTGCCAGCAGCACCCGCTTCAGGGGAACTGAAGCTTTCTTT
CASSTRFRGTEAFF
>-|TRBV7-8|TRBJ2-7|-
TGTGCCAGCAGCTTGGGGCAGCGGTTGGGCGACGAGCAGTACTTC
CASSLGQRLGDEQYF
>TRBD2|TRBV7-6|TRBJ2-5|-
TGTGCCAGCGGTTACCCAGCGGGGGGTGGAGAGACCCAGTACTTC
CASGYPAGGGETQYF
>-|TRBV6-5|TRBJ2-7|-
TGTGCCAGCAGTTACTTTGGGACCAGCCTAGGGGAGCAGTACTTC
CASSYFGTSLGEQYF
>-|TRBV19|TRBJ1-1|-
TGTGCCAGTAGACCGGAAACAGGGACCCTGAACACTGAAGCTTTCTTT
CASRPETGTLNTEAFF
>TRBD1|TRBV14|TRBJ2-3|-
TGTGCCAGCAGCCGATGGGACAGGGCGGAAGATACGCAGTATTTT
CASSRWDRAEDTQYF
>-|TRBV27|TRBJ2-3|-
TGTGCCAGCAGTTTATGGCCATATTTGGATACGCAGTATTTT
CASSLWPYLDTQYF
>TRBD2|TRBV6-5|TRBJ2-1|-
TGTGCCAGCAGCGGGACTAGCGGGGTTTACAATGAGCAGTTCTTC
CASSGTSGVYNEQFF
>TRBD1|TRBV7-8|TRBJ2-1|-
TGTGCCAGCAGCCAAAGGGGACCGGGACAGGGCCACAATGAGCAGTTCTTC
CASSQRGPGQGHNEQFF
>-|TRBV7-9|TRBJ2-7|-
TGTGCCAGCAGCCTACCCAGTTCGTACGAGCAGTACTTC
CASSLPSSYEQYF
>-|TRBV28|TRBJ1-6|-
TGTGCCAGCAGTTTATTCGGGCAGGTCTATAATTCACCCCTCCACTTT
CASSLFGQVYNSPLHF
>TRBD2|TRBV14|TRBJ2-1|-
TGTGCCAGCAGCCGCGAAACTAGCGGGGGGTATCTGTTCTTC
CASSRETSGGYLFF
>-|TRBV10-1|TRBJ2-3|-
TGCGCCAGCAGCCCGACACATAGCACAGATACGCAGTATTTT
CASSPTHSTDTQYF
>-|TRBV18|TRBJ2-7|once
TGTGCCAGCTCTCGAGACAACTACGAGCAGTACTTC
CASSRDNYEQYF
>-|TRBV2|TRBJ1-6|-
TGTGCCAGCAGTGCCGGGACCCTCAATTCACCCCTCCACTTT
CASSAGTLNSPLHF
>-|TRBV5-4|TRBJ2-2|-
TGTGCCAGCAGCTTGGGGGGGACCTCGGGCACCGGGGAGCTGTTTTTT
CASSLGGTSGTGELFF
>-|TRBV7-9|TRBJ1-1|-
TGTGCCAGCAGCACGACCGAGAACACTGAAGCTTTCTTT
CASSTTENTEAFF
>-|TRBV18|TRBJ1-1|-
TGTGCCAGCTCACCACGCGTCCCTCGGGGGGCCGCAACCACTGAAGCTTTCTTT
CASSPRVPRGAATTEAFF
>-|TRBV18|TRBJ1-2|-
TGTGCCAGCTCACGAGGGGTAATCGAGGGTGGCTACACCTTC
CASSRGVIEGGYTF
>TRBD1|TRBV5-1|TRBJ1-1|-
TGCGCCAGCAGCTTCTGGGGACAGGGGGCCACTGAAGCTTTCTTT
CASSFWGQGATEAFF
>-|TRBV19|TRBJ1-4|-
TGTGCCAGTAGTAGAAAAACGGGACATCCAACTAATGAAAAACTGTTTTTT
CASSRKTGHPTNEKLFF
>-|TRBV6-5|TRBJ2-5|-
TGTGCCAGCAGACAGGGCCTGAATGGGGAGACCCAGTACTTC
CASRQGLNGETQYF
>TRBD1|TRBV19|TRBJ1-5|-
TGTGCCAGTAAGGCTAAAATGAACTCGGGACAGGGATTCAATCAGCCCCAGCATTTT
CASKAKMNSGQGFNQPQHF
>-|TRBV30|TRBJ2-7|-
TGTGCCTGCCTCCCGGAGGGGGAGCAGTACTTC
CACLPEGEQYF
>TRBD1|TRBV24-1|TRBJ2-7|-
TGTGCCACCGGGGACAGCTTAACCTACGAGCAGTACTTC
CATGDSLTYEQYF
>-|TRBV28|TRBJ2-7|-
TGTGCCAGCAGTTTATCCCAGCTAGGATACGAGCAGTACTTC
CASSLSQLGYEQYF
>-|TRBV29-1|TRBJ1-1|-
TGCAGCGTTGTTAGCGGAAACACTGAAGCTTTCTTT
CSVVSGNTEAFF
>TRBD1|TRBV19|TRBJ1-6|few
TGTGCCAGTAGTACCTCGGGACAGGGGGAAAATTCACCCCTCCACTTT
CASSTSGQGENSPLHF
>-|TRBV6-1|TRBJ1-5|-
TGTGCCAGCAGTGAAATGGCTCTAGGTAATCAGCCCCAGCATTTT
CASSEMALGNQPQHF
>-|TRBV6-5|TRBJ1-1|-
TGTGCCAGCAGCCTACGGGGACGACAGGACGGGGAAGCTTTCTTT
CASSLRGRQDGEAFF
>-|TRBV10-3|TRBJ1-1|-
TGTGCCATCAGGGGAAATATTAACACTGAAGCTTTCTTT
CAIRGNINTEAFF
>-|TRBV12-3/TRBV12-4|TRBJ1-2|-
TGTGCCAGCAGTTTAACAGGGCAGTATGGCTACACCTTC
CASSLTGQYGYTF
>-|TRBV4-1|TRBJ1-1|-
TGCGCCAGCAGCCCGACGGGCGGGCCTGAAGCTTTCTTT
CASSPTGGPEAFF
>-|TRBV20-1|TRBJ1-4|once
TGCAGTGCTAGTGTGGCCGGGACGGGTAGAAAACTGTTTTTT
CSASVAGTGRKLFF
>-|TRBV12-3/TRBV12-4|TRBJ1-2|-
TGTGCCAGCAGTGGCGACAGTTACGGCTACACCTTC
CASSGDSYGYTF
>-|TRBV30|TRBJ1-2|-
TGTGCCTGGAGTTCGAGCTATGGCTACACCTTC
CAWSSSYGYTF
>-|TRBV6-6|TRBJ1-1|-
TGTGCCAGCAGTTACTCGAGGACCCCGGAAGCTTTCTTT
CASSYSRTPEAFF
>-|TRBV29-1|TRBJ2-5|-
TGCAGCGTTGGATCGGCGGGACAAGAGACCCAGTACTTC
CSVGSAGQETQYF
>-|TRBV6-5|TRBJ1-3|-
TGTGCCAGCAGGAGGACAGCCGGAAACACCATATATTTT
CASRRTAGNTIYF
>-|TRBV3-1/TRBV3-2|TRBJ1-5|-
TGTGCCAGCAGCCAAGCCGAAGGGGAGGAGGACAGCGAGTCCAATCAGCCCCAGCATTTT
CASSQAEGEEDSESNQPQHF
>TRBD1|TRBV6-2/TRBV6-3|TRBJ1-6|-
TGTGCCAGCAGTTTCGGGGACAGCCATAATTCACCCCTCCACTTT
CASSFGDSHNSPLHF
>-|TRBV6-4|TRBJ1-4|-
TGTGCCAGCAGAGAATTCCTGGCTAATGAAAAACTGTTTTTT
CASREFLANEKLFF